These 7 T cell receptor beta chains were all obtained from the same sample, sequenced in a study of blood T cell repertoires in COVID-19. Here immunoSEQ multiplex PCR was the method, and the copy in TCRdb shows in-frame clones only, minus some. The profile shows around 260,000 clones, 88% of them singletons. Sequencing was done on a sample of peripheral blood. These receptors originate from a human donor in a cohort sampled during active COVID-19.

V and J are TRBV24-1 and TRBJ2-6; D gene unclear. The CDR3 covers 18 residues. Germline V gives CDR1 KGHDR, CDR2 SFDVKD. V shed 0 bases and J shed 4 bases, with 15 bases lying between them. Here the CDR3 reads CATSDLRSNLAGANVLTF. The CDR3 bases are TGTGCCACCAGTGATTTGCGGAGTAACCTCGCCGGGGCCAACGTCCTGACTTTC.

This clone was counted between two and nine times. The CDR3 here is CASSVEGGRGNEQFF. CDR3 bases: TGTGCCAGCAGCGTAGAGGGTGGAAGGGGCAATGAGCAGTTCTTC. V gene TRBV9 combines with J gene TRBJ2-1, with D perhaps TRBD1 (5 bases). With 0 bases removed from V and 6 bases from J, the gap between germline ends came to 13 bases. The CDR3 consists of 15 residues. Germline-derived CDR1 and CDR2 are SGDLS and YYNGEE.

The rearrangement joins TRBV5-1 to TRBJ2-1; D not resolved. CDR3 length equals 14 residues. The germline CDR1 and CDR2 sequences are SGHRS and YFSETQ. Trimming removed 0 bases at V and 5 bases at J, with 9 bases between. The CDR3 coding sequence is TGCGCCAGCAGCTTGGCCTCGAGAAACAATGAGCAGTTCTTC. It is translated as CASSLASRNNEQFF.

The chain joins TRBV19 to TRBJ1-1, with 10 bases fitting TRBD1. The CDR3 has 15 residues. The germline gives CDR1 LNHDA, CDR2 SQIVND (reference sequence). With 3 bases clipped from V and 0 bases from J, the junction kept 1 base outside the gene matches. The DNA for the CDR3 is TGTGCCAGTAGTATTGGGACAGGGGTGAACACTGAAGCTTTCTTT. Its translation: CASSIGTGVNTEAFF.

CDR3 nucleotides: TGCGCCAGCAGCCACTTGACAGGGGGTTTCTACGAGCAGTACTTC. Amino acid sequence: CASSHLTGGFYEQYF. The J gene is TRBJ2-7, the V gene TRBV4-1, with TRBD1 identical over 9 bases. The junction had 6 bases not matched to a gene; V was cut back by 3 bases and J by 3 bases. The CDR3 runs to 15 residues. The germline gives CDR1 MGHRA, CDR2 YSYEKL.

This clone was seen only once. The gene calls are TRBV27 and TRBJ1-6; the D is unclear. The V end was cut by 7 bases, the J end by 7 bases, with 11 bases between. This CDR3 has 13 residues. From germline, CDR1 is MNHEY and CDR2 SMNVEV (reference sequence). CDR3: CASKSGSNSPLHF. The CDR3 DNA sequence: TGTGCCAGCAAATCCGGTTCGAATTCACCCCTCCACTTT.

This chain joins TRBV5-4 and TRBJ1-2; D is undetermined. The CDR3 length is 15 residues. Trimming took 0 bases from V and 3 from J, leaving 12 bases between them. The germline CDR1 and CDR2 sequences are SGHNT and YYREEE (reference sequence). This CDR3 is CASSLVGRSYYGYTF. CDR3 nucleotide sequence: TGTGCCAGCAGCTTGGTTGGGAGAAGTTACTATGGCTACACCTTC.